Each of the 29 T cell receptor beta chains below was sequenced from the same sample in a study of T-cell reconstitution after alpha-beta-depleted transplantation in children. During its preparation, the TCRbeta library received unique molecular identifiers. TCRdb itself ran the PCR reads through MiXCR, one entry per CDR3 protein. The table includes fewer than 700,000 distinct CDR3 sequences, under 15% detected once. The input for sequencing was PBMCs, mostly from graft donor cells, taken 360 days after TCRalphabeta/CD19-depleted stem cell transplant. The receptor set was obtained from a male patient younger than 18 who had a stem cell transplant for acute myeloid leukemia, so the T cells may come from the graft donor.

This clonotype was seen many times. The rearrangement uses TRBV5-1 and TRBJ2-7; the D is unclear. V dropped 0 bases and J dropped 4 bases, with 29 bases sitting between them. CDR1 SGHRS and CDR2 YFSETQ come from the germline V gene. This CDR3 region has 20 residues. CDR3 nucleotides: TGCGCCAGCAGCTTGGCAATCGTGTCGAGTGGGGTTATGGGGAATTACGAGCAGTACTTC. Encoded protein: CASSLAIVSSGVMGNYEQYF. Looking up the rest from reference TRBV5-1 and TRBJ2-7 gives the full variable domain: KAGVTQTPRYLIKTRGQQVTLSCSPISGHRSVSWYQQTPGQGLQFLFEYFSETQRNKGNFPGRFSGRQFSNSRSEMNVSTLELGDSALYLCASSLAIVSSGVMGNYEQYFGPGTRLTVT.

Worth noting for this clonotype: An end of the junction differs from the germline gene, which may be a read error. V and J are TRBV7-6 and TRBJ2-2; D perhaps matches TRBD2 (6 bases). CDR1 and CDR2 from the germline V gene are SGHVS and FNYEAQ. The CDR3 has 13 residues. The CDR3 protein is CASSFRVAGEVFF. CDR3 nucleotide sequence: TGTGCCAGCAGCTTTCGAGTTGCCGGGGAGGTGTTTTTT.

The rearrangement joins TRBV5-1 to TRBJ2-2; 7 bases line up with TRBD1. The junction had 9 bases not matched to a gene; V was cut back by 6 bases and J by 7 bases. The CDR3 contains 14 residues. Germline V lookup: CDR1 SGHRS, CDR2 YFSETQ. The chain's CDR3 is CASNLKGAGGELFF. The CDR3 nucleotides are TGCGCCAGCAACCTTAAGGGGGCTGGCGGGGAGCTGTTTTTT.

Only a few counts were recorded for this clonotype. The chain employs TRBV10-3 and TRBJ1-5, with TRBD1 matching over 9 bases. CDR3 size: 14 residues. V shed 6 bases, J shed 7 bases, and the junction held 7 bases outside the gene matches. Germline V gene data show CDR1 as ENHRY and CDR2 as SYGVKD. CDR3 coding DNA: TGTGCCATCAGCGGGGACAGGGAGAGCCAGCCCCAGCATTTT. Amino acid sequence: CAISGDRESQPQHF.

This clonotype was observed a few times. The chain carries TRBV20-1 and TRBJ1-1; 10 bases line up with TRBD1. Germline V gene lookup returns CDR1 DFQATT and CDR2 SNEGSKA (reference sequence). Trimming removed 5 bases from V and 6 bases from J; junction bases left unmatched: 12. This CDR3 is 15 amino acids long. CDR3 region: CSAADRGLENPEAFF. The DNA of the CDR3 is TGCAGTGCTGCCGACAGGGGGCTTGAAAACCCTGAAGCTTTCTTT.

This clonotype showed up many times. The chain employs TRBV7-9 and TRBJ2-1, with D uncertain. V was shortened by 2 bases and J by 5 bases, with 10 bases between the two germline ends. Germline CDR1 SEHNR, CDR2 FQNEAQ (reference sequence). The CDR3 consists of 14 residues. This CDR3 reads CASSLPSPNNEQFF. In DNA, the CDR3 is TGTGCCAGCAGCTTACCAAGTCCAAACAATGAGCAGTTCTTC.

This clonotype occurred a few times. This rearrangement joins TRBV11-2 to TRBJ2-2; 9 nucleotides agree with TRBD2. The J segment lost 1 base and the V segment lost 5 bases, leaving 14 bases of the junction unmatched. The CDR3 extends over 19 amino acids. Germline assignment: CDR1 SGHAT and CDR2 FQNNGV. This CDR3 is CASSLSAREGHWNTGELFF. Here the CDR3 DNA reads TGTGCCAGCAGCCTCTCGGCGCGGGAGGGCCACTGGAACACCGGGGAGCTGTTTTTT.

This clonotype was counted ten times or more. The chain joins TRBV7-9 to TRBJ2-7, with D tentatively TRBD2 (6 bases). Trimming cost V 7 bases and J 3 bases, with 10 bases left between them. This CDR3 has 12 residues. Germline CDR1 is SEHNR and CDR2 is FQNEAQ (reference sequence). The CDR3 sequence is CASTLEGYEQYF. The CDR3 DNA sequence: TGTGCCAGCACCCTGGAGGGCTACGAGCAGTACTTC.

This clonotype has more than one count but fewer than ten. This chain connects TRBV7-8 to TRBJ2-1; D ambiguous. Germline assignment: CDR1 SGHVS and CDR2 FQNEAQ. Trimming cost V 1 base and J 8 bases, with 9 bases left between them. The CDR3 covers 13 residues. CDR3 coding DNA: TGTGCCAGCAGCTTAGAGGGATTGGATGAGCAGTTCTTC. It translates to CASSLEGLDEQFF.

This clonotype was picked up a small number of times. The V and J genes are TRBV24-1 and TRBJ2-7, with 7 bases aligning to TRBD2. V shed 3 bases, J shed 5 bases, and the junction held 6 bases outside the gene matches. Germline V gene lookup returns CDR1 KGHDR and CDR2 SFDVKD. The CDR3 runs 14 residues. CDR3 nucleotide sequence: TGTGCCACCAGTGATCGACTAGCAAGCCACGAGCAGTACTTC. It yields the protein CATSDRLASHEQYF.

At least ten counts were recorded for this clonotype. This chain links TRBV19 with TRBJ2-6; 12 nucleotides agree with TRBD2. The trim removed 5 bases at V and 0 bases at J, leaving 2 bases unmatched. CDR1 is LNHDA and CDR2 is SQIVND in the germline V gene (reference sequence). The CDR3 spans 17 residues. CDR3 in amino acids: CASSATSGSSGANVLTF. The DNA of the CDR3 is TGTGCCAGTAGTGCGACTAGCGGGAGCTCTGGGGCCAACGTCCTGACTTTC.

This clonotype was observed a handful of times. The rearrangement uses TRBV28 and TRBJ2-1; 9 positions agree with TRBD2. Germline V CDR1 and CDR2: MDHEN, SYDVKM. The CDR3 totals 18 residues. J was trimmed by 0 bases and V by 2 bases; bases with no gene match: 8. The CDR3 here is CASSLAGGPGSSYNEQFF. CDR3 DNA sequence: TGTGCCAGCAGTTTAGCGGGAGGGCCTGGGAGCTCCTACAATGAGCAGTTCTTC.

In this sample, this clonotype turned up a few times. This chain joins TRBV12-3 or TRBV12-4 and TRBJ1-2; 9 nucleotides line up with TRBD1. The length of the CDR3 is 14 residues. V lost 7 bases, J lost 7 bases, and 10 bases stayed unmatched. The CDR3 region is CASTTGGFLGGYTF. CDR3 nucleotide sequence: TGTGCCAGCACCACAGGGGGCTTCTTGGGTGGCTACACCTTC.

This clonotype was recorded a few times. The CDR3 sequence: CASTSGLASYNEQFF. In DNA form, the CDR3 reads TGTGCCAGCACCTCAGGACTAGCGAGTTACAATGAGCAGTTCTTC. The J gene is TRBJ2-1, the V gene TRBV5-4; 9 bases match TRBD2. The V segment lost 6 bases and the J segment 4 bases; nucleotides outside the gene matches: 8. The germline V gene encodes CDR1 SGHNT and CDR2 YYREEE (reference sequence). The CDR3 has 15 residues.

This clonotype turned up a few times. The J gene is TRBJ1-2, the V gene TRBV28, with a weak D call TRBD1 (5 bases). This CDR3 contains 16 residues. Deletions cut 4 bases from V and 2 bases from J, with 17 bases between. CDR1 MDHEN and CDR2 SYDVKM come from the germline V gene. The CDR3 spells CASSSTSGRTNYGYTF. The CDR3 DNA is TGTGCCAGCAGTTCGACTTCGGGACGGACAAACTATGGCTACACCTTC.

This rearrangement joins TRBV25-1 to TRBJ2-5; 9 nucleotides match TRBD1. This CDR3 region has 13 residues. The V gene end was trimmed by 4 bases and the J gene end by 5 bases; junction bases not matched to a gene: 2. Per germline, CDR1 MGHDK and CDR2 SYGVNS. Here the CDR3 reads CASSVQGAETQYF. CDR3 in DNA: TGTGCCAGCAGTGTACAGGGGGCGGAGACCCAGTACTTC. Variable domain in full (rest from reference TRBV25-1 and TRBJ2-5): EADIYQTPRYLVIGTGKKITLECSQTMGHDKMYWYQQDPGMELHLIHYSYGVNSTEKGDLSSESTVSRIRTEHFPLTLESARPSHTSQYLCASSVQGAETQYFGPGTRLLVL.

The rearrangement joins TRBV20-1 to TRBJ2-1; 7 bases match TRBD2. After removal of 1 base from V and 2 bases from J, the junction contained 5 bases not matched to a gene. The germline CDR1 and CDR2 sequences are DFQATT and SNEGSKA (reference sequence). The CDR3 consists of 15 residues. CDR3 in amino acids: CSARGGGFPYNEQFF. CDR3 DNA sequence: TGCAGTGCTAGAGGGGGGGGGTTCCCCTACAATGAGCAGTTCTTC.

This clonotype has ten or more counts. The chain recombines TRBV5-1 with TRBJ2-7; no firm D call. This CDR3 is built from 14 residues. V was pared by 4 bases and J by 4 bases, with 15 bases between. Germline values: CDR1 SGHRS, CDR2 YFSETQ. The CDR3 DNA follows: TGCGCCAGCAGCCCGGCAGTGGGATGGTACGAGCAGTACTTC. The encoded protein is CASSPAVGWYEQYF. Complete variable domain (other parts from reference TRBV5-1 and TRBJ2-7): KAGVTQTPRYLIKTRGQQVTLSCSPISGHRSVSWYQQTPGQGLQFLFEYFSETQRNKGNFPGRFSGRQFSNSRSEMNVSTLELGDSALYLCASSPAVGWYEQYFGPGTRLTVT.

This clonotype was seen many times. J is TRBJ2-1 and V is TRBV5-1, with 12 bases lining up with TRBD1. This CDR3 is 16 amino acids long. V lost 0 bases, J lost 9 bases, and 7 bases stayed unmatched. Germline V gives CDR1 SGHRS, CDR2 YFSETQ. The CDR3 reads CASSLASGQGAGEQFF. The CDR3 nucleotides read TGCGCCAGCAGCTTGGCTTCGGGACAGGGGGCGGGTGAGCAGTTCTTC.

Ten or more counts support this clonotype. V is TRBV15 and J is TRBJ1-3; D remains ambiguous. The CDR3 has 16 amino acids. Germline CDR1 LNHNV, CDR2 YYDKDF (reference sequence). Deletions cut 8 bases from V and 0 bases from J, with 17 bases between. CDR3: CATSNTVASSGNTIYF. The DNA for the CDR3 is TGTGCCACCTCAAACACGGTCGCGAGCTCTGGAAACACCATATATTTT.

The chain carries TRBV5-1 and TRBJ2-1; TRBD2 agrees at 12 bases. In germline, CDR1 is SGHRS, CDR2 YFSETQ. This CDR3 has 18 residues. V was clipped by 5 bases and J by 0 bases; unmatched bases: 9. This CDR3 is CASRDGLAGRVSYNEQFF. CDR3 in DNA: TGCGCCAGCAGGGATGGACTAGCGGGAAGGGTCTCCTACAATGAGCAGTTCTTC. Using reference TRBV5-1 and TRBJ2-1 for the parts outside the CDR3, the full variable domain is KAGVTQTPRYLIKTRGQQVTLSCSPISGHRSVSWYQQTPGQGLQFLFEYFSETQRNKGNFPGRFSGRQFSNSRSEMNVSTLELGDSALYLCASRDGLAGRVSYNEQFFGPGTRLTVL.

V and J are TRBV18 and TRBJ2-1, with 12 positions matching TRBD2. V lost 1 base, J lost 4 bases, and 11 bases stayed unmatched. Germline assignment: CDR1 KGHSH and CDR2 LQKENI. This CDR3 region has 19 residues. The CDR3 protein is CASSPLRLAGVGGYNEQFF. The CDR3 bases are TGTGCCAGCTCACCACTCCGACTAGCGGGAGTCGGTGGATACAATGAGCAGTTCTTC.

The gene calls are TRBV14 and TRBJ2-1, with TRBD2 as a possible D gene (6 bases). The CDR3 spans 16 residues. CDR1 SGHDN and CDR2 FVKESK come from the germline V gene. The V end was cut by 2 bases, the J end by 7 bases, with 18 bases between. The CDR3 protein is CASSQTQLALRNEQFF. The CDR3 DNA is TGTGCCAGCAGCCAAACCCAGCTAGCGCTTCGTAATGAGCAGTTCTTC.

This clonotype was picked up many times. The chain employs TRBV4-3 and TRBJ2-1; D is possibly TRBD2 (5 bases). Germline CDR1 is LGHNA and CDR2 is YSLEER. Trimming shortened V by 4 bases and J by 2 bases, and 12 bases separated the two germline ends. This CDR3 spans 15 amino acids. This CDR3 is CASSRERIPYNEQFF. CDR3 in DNA: TGCGCCAGCAGCCGAGAGCGGATTCCCTACAATGAGCAGTTCTTC.

This clonotype was detected only a few times. This chain joins TRBV15 and TRBJ2-7; D is uncertain. Germline CDR1 LNHNV, CDR2 YYDKDF (reference sequence). V was cut by 4 bases and J by 1 base, with 8 bases left in between. The CDR3 runs to 13 residues. CDR3 sequence (DNA): TGTGCCACCAGCACCCGTCGGTCCTACGAGCAGTACTTC. This gives the protein CATSTRRSYEQYF. Combining the CDR3 with reference TRBV15 and TRBJ2-7 gives the whole variable domain DAMVIQNPRYQVTQFGKPVTLSCSQTLNHNVMYWYQQKSSQAPKLLFHYYDKDFNNEADTPDNFQSRRPNTSFCFLDIRSPGLGDTAMYLCATSTRRSYEQYFGPGTRLTVT.

This clonotype was recorded at least ten times. The chain employs TRBV12-3 or TRBV12-4 and TRBJ2-7; 8 bases agree with TRBD1. V lost 5 bases to trimming and J lost 0 bases; unmatched junction nucleotides: 3. This CDR3 has 14 residues. CDR3 sequence reads: CASSRDRSSYEQYF. CDR3 nucleotides: TGTGCCAGCAGTAGGGACAGGAGCTCCTACGAGCAGTACTTC.

This clonotype appeared a few times. Relative to the germline gene, one junction end is altered; a read error may explain this. The J gene is TRBJ2-7, the V gene TRBV28; TRBD2 might be the D (5 bases). The length of the CDR3 is 15 residues. The V gene's germline CDR1 is MDHEN and CDR2 SYDVKM. The CDR3 nucleotides are TGTGCCAGCAGTTTAGGAGGCGGGTACTCCTCCGAGCAGTACTTC. Its translation: CASSLGGGYSSEQYF.

Only a few counts were recorded for this clonotype. The chain recombines TRBV11-1 with TRBJ1-1; D gene unclear. Germline loops: CDR1 SGHAT, CDR2 FQDESV (reference sequence). The V end was cut by 8 bases, the J end by 0 bases, with 10 bases between. CDR3 length equals 13 residues. The CDR3 sequence is CASGGRLNTEAFF. In DNA form, the CDR3 reads TGTGCCAGCGGCGGACGGTTGAACACTGAAGCTTTCTTT.

This clonotype showed up many times. The genes are TRBV20-1 and TRBJ2-1, with D hard to call. The CDR3 sequence is 13 residues long. With 8 bases removed from V and 6 bases from J, the gap between germline ends came to 17 bases. Germline loops: CDR1 DFQATT, CDR2 SNEGSKA (reference sequence). As DNA, the CDR3 is TGCAGTACCTGGGCTAGTGGAGTCAATGAGCAGTTCTTC. Protein product: CSTWASGVNEQFF.